This TCR beta chain was sequenced in a study of blood T cell repertoires in COVID-19. Study in general: The United States, Italy and Spain were the sources of the acute and convalescent COVID-19 samples. The analysed material was cDNA or gDNA that came from T cells, B-cell-depleted T cells, or PBMCs.

This CDR3 spans 13 amino acids. Unmatched junction bases numbered 5, after V lost 8 bases and J lost 7 bases. CDR1 is SNHLY and CDR2 is FYNNEI in the germline V gene. Only in-frame clones appear in the TCRdb table, and some are missing; sequencing was by immunoSEQ multiplex PCR. Of over 200,000 clones in the sample, roughly 85% were seen once. This clonotype was obtained from a woman aged 40 to 50 with active or convalescent COVID-19. The sequencing sample was made of peripheral blood. The chain has TRBV2 and TRBJ1-4; TRBD1 matches at 9 bases. CDR3 amino acids: CASRDRVSEKLFF. In DNA form, the CDR3 reads TGTGCCAGCCGGGACAGGGTGTCTGAAAAACTGTTTTTT.